Each of the 26 T cell receptor beta chains below was sequenced from the same sample in a study of blood T cell repertoires in COVID-19 (dated by TCRdb to between 2020 and 2021). Libraries were constructed by the immunoSEQ multiplex PCR assay. TCRdb stores this immuneACCESS table with in-frame sequences only. Part of the clones is absent; in the studies checked, under half of the shortfall reflects unresolved V genes, and no reason is known for the rest. The sample table lists some 110,000 clones, 91% of them with a count of one. 5% to 6.5% of the sample comes from the top ten. Sample: peripheral blood. These receptors all stem from a human donor in a cohort sampled during active COVID-19.

The chain joins TRBV5-1 to TRBJ2-3, with D unresolved. V was cut by 0 bases and J by 2 bases, with 10 bases left in between. The CDR3 length is 15 residues. Germline-derived CDR1 and CDR2 are SGHRS and YFSETQ. The CDR3 reads CASSLDRILTDTQYF. CDR3 nucleotides: TGCGCCAGCAGCTTGGATCGCATACTCACAGATACGCAGTATTTT.

The gene calls are TRBV7-9 and TRBJ2-7, with a tentative D call TRBD1 (6 bases). Germline V CDR1 and CDR2: SEHNR, FQNEAQ (reference sequence). The CDR3 consists of 12 residues. The germline V and J ends were trimmed by 5 bases and 7 bases, with 12 bases remaining between them. This CDR3 is CASSPRGYEQYF. The DNA of the CDR3 is TGTGCCAGCAGCCCCAGGGGTTATGAGCAGTACTTC.

The chain uses TRBV6-6 and TRBJ2-3, with D perhaps matching TRBD2 (6 bases). Per germline, CDR1 MNHNY and CDR2 SVGAGI (reference sequence). CDR3 size: 15 residues. V was shortened by 2 bases and J by 3 bases, with 12 bases between the two germline ends. This CDR3 reads CASSYEGLATDTQYF. The CDR3 DNA reads as TGTGCCAGCAGTTACGAGGGGCTAGCGACAGATACGCAGTATTTT.

The V gene is TRBV2, the J gene TRBJ2-5, with 10 bases identical to TRBD1. Germline CDR1 and CDR2: SNHLY and FYNNEI. Trimming took 9 bases from V and 1 from J; bases not matched to a gene: 8. This CDR3 has 15 amino acids. CDR3 nucleotide sequence: TGTGCCAGTAGAACAAGGACAGGGGGCCAAGAGACCCAGTACTTC. Translated: CASRTRTGGQETQYF. The full variable domain, completed using reference TRBV2 and TRBJ2-5, is EPEVTQTPSHQVTQMGQEVILRCVPISNHLYFYWYRQILGQKVEFLVSFYNNEISEKSEIFDDQFSVERPDGSNFTLKIRSTKLEDSAMYFCASRTRTGGQETQYFGPGTRLLVL.

The V gene is TRBV6-2 or TRBV6-3, the J gene TRBJ2-7; 14 bases are a match to TRBD2. With V trimmed by 4 bases and J by 6 bases, 5 bases remained unmatched. The germline gives CDR1 MNHEY, CDR2 SVGEGT. This CDR3 contains 15 residues. For the CDR3, the DNA is TGTGCCAGCAGTTGGCGGACTAGCGGGGGGACCGAGCAGTACTTC. It encodes CASSWRTSGGTEQYF.

The rearrangement links TRBV5-1 to TRBJ2-3, with a tentative D call TRBD1 (6 bases). Per the germline V gene, CDR1 is SGHRS and CDR2 is YFSETQ. The CDR3 has 16 residues. Trimming cost V 4 bases and J 0 bases, with 15 bases left between them. The CDR3 sequence is CASSPGHTTSTDTQYF. The CDR3 DNA reads TGCGCCAGCAGCCCGGGACACACTACTAGCACAGATACGCAGTATTTT.

The chain joins TRBV9 to TRBJ2-1; D possibly corresponds to TRBD2 (5 bases). V was shortened by 0 bases and J by 10 bases, with 8 bases between the two germline ends. The CDR3 has 12 residues. Germline assignment: CDR1 SGDLS and CDR2 YYNGEE. This chain's CDR3 is CASSVAGKEQFF. CDR3 coding DNA: TGTGCCAGCAGCGTAGCGGGGAAGGAGCAGTTCTTC.

The chain links TRBV30 to TRBJ1-1; tentatively, D is TRBD1 (6 bases). CDR3 size: 14 residues. V was cut by 2 bases and J by 0 bases, with 10 bases left in between. The germline V gene encodes CDR1 GTSNPN and CDR2 SVGIG (reference sequence). The CDR3 DNA reads as TGTGCCTGGAGTTCCGGGACACTGAACACTGAAGCTTTCTTT. Its protein is CAWSSGTLNTEAFF.

The V call is TRBV27, the J call TRBJ1-5; D remains ambiguous. The CDR3 consists of 13 residues. Trimming pared 0 bases from V and 4 bases from J, leaving 4 bases between. Germline V gives CDR1 MNHEY, CDR2 SMNVEV (reference sequence). The CDR3 protein is CASSLSVNQPQHF. In nucleotides, the CDR3 is TGTGCCAGCAGTTTATCTGTAAATCAGCCCCAGCATTTT.

The CDR3 is CASSRPPGQGTDTQYF. CDR3 coding DNA: TGCGCCAGCAGCCGACCTCCGGGACAGGGGACAGATACGCAGTATTTT. The chain joins TRBV5-1 to TRBJ2-3; TRBD1 agrees at 10 bases. This CDR3 region has 16 residues. With 4 bases clipped from V and 3 bases from J, the junction kept 8 bases outside the gene matches. Germline V gene data show CDR1 as SGHRS and CDR2 as YFSETQ.

The sample holds one count of this clone. The rearrangement uses TRBV9 and TRBJ2-1; unclear D gene. The CDR3 spans 13 residues. The V end lost 1 base, the J end lost 6 bases, and 8 bases lay between the germline ends. The germline V gene has CDR1 SGDLS and CDR2 YYNGEE. CDR3: CASSVNSGNEQFF. The CDR3 DNA sequence: TGTGCCAGCAGCGTAAATAGTGGCAATGAGCAGTTCTTC. Together with reference TRBV9 and TRBJ2-1, the CDR3 gives the full variable domain: DSGVTQTPKHLITATGQRVTLRCSPRSGDLSVYWYQQSLDQGLQFLIQYYNGEERAKGNILERFSAQQFPDLHSELNLSSLELGDSALYFCASSVNSGNEQFFGPGTRLTVL.

The V and J genes are TRBV6-6 and TRBJ2-7; no clear D. The germline V and J ends were trimmed by 2 bases and 3 bases, with 5 bases remaining between them. CDR3 length: 12 residues. Germline CDR1 reads MNHNY; CDR2 reads SVGAGI (reference sequence). CDR3 region: CASSYSRYEQYF. Written as DNA, the CDR3 is TGTGCCAGCAGTTACAGCCGCTACGAGCAGTACTTC.

CDR3 coding DNA: TGTGCCACCCAAGGGGCAGCCTCGAACACTGAAGCTTTCTTT. Protein product: CATQGAASNTEAFF. The rearrangement joins TRBV2 to TRBJ1-1; possible D gene TRBD1, 5 bases. The CDR3 contains 14 residues. Germline assignment: CDR1 SNHLY and CDR2 FYNNEI. V was shortened by 10 bases and J by 1 base, with 16 bases between the two germline ends.

This clone was recorded a few times. The chain recombines TRBV29-1 with TRBJ2-7, with D tentatively TRBD1 (6 bases). V was trimmed by 3 bases and J by 5 bases, leaving 11 bases between them. Germline lookup yields CDR1 SQVTM and CDR2 ANQGSEA. There are 12 residues in the CDR3. CDR3 DNA: TGCAGCGTTGATTTGGGGGCCCACGAGCAGTACTTC. Protein: CSVDLGAHEQYF.

This clone was seen just once. The chain employs TRBV7-2 and TRBJ2-1; maybe TRBD2 (8 bases). The germline CDR1 and CDR2 sequences are SGHTA and FQGNSA. The CDR3 loop spans 16 amino acids. V was trimmed by 4 bases and J by 8 bases, leaving 21 bases between them. In nucleotides, the CDR3 is TGTGCCAGCAGCTACGGCCCGGGACTAGGGGGCGATGAGCAGTTCTTC. This sequence encodes CASSYGPGLGGDEQFF.

This chain joins TRBV29-1 and TRBJ2-7; 9 positions match TRBD1. The germline V gene encodes CDR1 SQVTM and CDR2 ANQGSEA. The CDR3 has 13 residues. Unmatched junction bases numbered 10, after V lost 6 bases and J lost 7 bases. This chain's CDR3 is CSVEDRGLGEQYF. The CDR3 coding sequence is TGCAGCGTCGAGGACAGGGGCCTAGGGGAGCAGTACTTC.

The V and J genes are TRBV9 and TRBJ2-1; 12 bases agree with TRBD2. V lost 1 base to trimming and J lost 6 bases; unmatched junction nucleotides: 2. This CDR3 is 15 amino acids long. CDR1 SGDLS and CDR2 YYNGEE come from the germline V gene. CDR3 residues: CASSVTSGGRNEQFF. In DNA form, the CDR3 reads TGTGCCAGCAGCGTAACTAGCGGGGGGCGCAATGAGCAGTTCTTC.

The CDR3 region is CAIAGTVNTGELFF. CDR3 sequence (DNA): TGTGCCATCGCAGGGACAGTAAACACCGGGGAGCTGTTTTTT. The chain employs TRBV10-3 and TRBJ2-2, with 7 positions matching TRBD1. V lost 8 bases to trimming and J lost 2 bases; unmatched junction nucleotides: 5. CDR1 is ENHRY, CDR2 SYGVKD, per germline. The CDR3 runs 14 residues.

V usage is TRBV9 and J usage is TRBJ2-5; 10 nucleotides agree with TRBD2. Looked up from germline, CDR1 is SGDLS and CDR2 is YYNGEE. The CDR3 extends over 18 amino acids. V trimming: 1 base; J trimming: 3 bases; junction bases outside the gene matches: 12. The CDR3 bases are TGTGCCAGCAGCGTAAATCTAGGGCTAGCGGGAGAAGAAGAGACCCAGTACTTC. This encodes CASSVNLGLAGEEETQYF.

This chain uses TRBV9 with TRBJ1-2; a possible D gene is TRBD1 (6 bases). The CDR3 length is 15 residues. With 3 bases removed from V and 2 bases from J, the gap between germline ends came to 14 bases. Germline assignment: CDR1 SGDLS and CDR2 YYNGEE. In nucleotides, the CDR3 is TGTGCCAGCAGCGGCGCCGACAGGTGGAACTATGGCTACACCTTC. This translates into CASSGADRWNYGYTF.

The chain carries TRBV7-2 and TRBJ1-1; 7 nucleotides match TRBD1. Germline CDR1 is SGHTA and CDR2 is FQGNSA. The CDR3 contains 17 residues. J was trimmed by 0 bases and V by 2 bases; bases with no gene match: 9. The CDR3 region is CASSLSGGRLLNTEAFF. The CDR3 DNA follows: TGTGCCAGCAGCTTATCAGGGGGTCGATTGCTGAACACTGAAGCTTTCTTT.

The chain carries TRBV4-1 and TRBJ2-3; 8 bases agree with TRBD2. CDR3 length: 14 residues. CDR1 and CDR2 from the germline V gene are MGHRA and YSYEKL. V shed 0 bases, J shed 10 bases, and the junction held 6 bases outside the gene matches. CDR3 sequence: CASSQEVREGPQYF. CDR3 nucleotide sequence: TGCGCCAGCAGCCAAGAGGTCCGGGAGGGCCCGCAGTATTTT.

The chain joins TRBV5-6 to TRBJ2-7; D might be TRBD1 (6 bases). Looked up from germline, CDR1 is SGHDT and CDR2 is YYEEEE. V was cut by 1 base and J by 3 bases, with 8 bases left in between. The CDR3 consists of 13 residues. The CDR3 nucleotides read TGTGCCAGCAGCTTGCAGGACAGCTACGAGCAGTACTTC. Protein: CASSLQDSYEQYF.

The V gene is TRBV9, the J gene TRBJ2-3; D gene ambiguous. This CDR3 region has 14 residues. CDR1 and CDR2 (germline): SGDLS, YYNGEE. Trimming shortened V by 7 bases and J by 5 bases, and 17 bases separated the two germline ends. The CDR3 coding sequence is TGTGCCAGCCAAAGGCGGATGTTCGGAGATACGCAGTATTTT. Its translation: CASQRRMFGDTQYF.

The chain uses TRBV5-1 and TRBJ2-5; 16 bases are a match to TRBD2. Trimming took 3 bases from V and 5 from J; bases not matched to a gene: 7. The CDR3 loop spans 17 amino acids. CDR1 and CDR2 from the germline V gene are SGHRS and YFSETQ. CDR3 nucleotides: TGCGCCAGCAGCTCGGGACTAGCGGGGGGGCCAGGGGAGACCCAGTACTTC. Its protein is CASSSGLAGGPGETQYF.

The genes are TRBV5-6 and TRBJ2-7; 8 nucleotides align to TRBD1. The CDR3 length is 12 residues. V was clipped by 6 bases and J by 3 bases; unmatched bases: 2. Germline V gene sequence: CDR1 SGHDT, CDR2 YYEEEE. CDR3 loop: CASTTGGYEQYF. In nucleotides, the CDR3 is TGTGCCAGCACCACAGGGGGCTACGAGCAGTACTTC.